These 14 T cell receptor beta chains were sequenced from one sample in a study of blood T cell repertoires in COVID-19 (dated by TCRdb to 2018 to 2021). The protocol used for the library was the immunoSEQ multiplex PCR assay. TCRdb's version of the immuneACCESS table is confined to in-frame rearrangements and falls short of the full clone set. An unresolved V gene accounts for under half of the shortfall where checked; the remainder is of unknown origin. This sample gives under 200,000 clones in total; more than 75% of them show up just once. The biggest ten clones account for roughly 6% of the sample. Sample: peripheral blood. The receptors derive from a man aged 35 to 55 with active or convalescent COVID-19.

The CDR3 loop is CASSTHQGSEAFF. Here the CDR3 DNA reads TGTGCCAGCAGCACGCATCAGGGATCAGAAGCTTTCTTT. The rearrangement links TRBV7-2 to TRBJ1-1; possible D gene TRBD1, 5 bases. The CDR3 has 13 residues. V lost 5 bases and J lost 8, with 15 bases in between. Germline assignment: CDR1 SGHTA and CDR2 FQGNSA.

Written as DNA, the CDR3 is TGTGCCAGCAGCCAAACCCGACAGGGCTATGGCTACACCTTC. The encoded protein is CASSQTRQGYGYTF. J is TRBJ1-2 and V is TRBV11-1; 7 bases are shared with TRBD1. There are 14 residues in the CDR3. CDR1 is SGHAT and CDR2 is FQDESV in the germline V gene (reference sequence). The V and J ends lost 5 bases and 4 bases, in that order; junction bases with no gene match: 7.

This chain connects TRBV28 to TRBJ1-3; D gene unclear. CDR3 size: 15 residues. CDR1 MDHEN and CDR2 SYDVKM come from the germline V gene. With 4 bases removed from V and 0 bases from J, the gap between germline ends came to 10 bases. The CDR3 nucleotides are TGTGCCAGCAGTTCAGACACCTACTCTGGAAACACCATATATTTT. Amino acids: CASSSDTYSGNTIYF.

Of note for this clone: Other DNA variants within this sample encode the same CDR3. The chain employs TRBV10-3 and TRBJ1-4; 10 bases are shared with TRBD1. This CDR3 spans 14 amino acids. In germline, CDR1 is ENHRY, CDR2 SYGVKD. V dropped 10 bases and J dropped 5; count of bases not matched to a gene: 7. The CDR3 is CATEPGQGNEKLFF. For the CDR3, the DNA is TGTGCCACGGAACCGGGACAGGGGAATGAAAAACTGTTTTTT.

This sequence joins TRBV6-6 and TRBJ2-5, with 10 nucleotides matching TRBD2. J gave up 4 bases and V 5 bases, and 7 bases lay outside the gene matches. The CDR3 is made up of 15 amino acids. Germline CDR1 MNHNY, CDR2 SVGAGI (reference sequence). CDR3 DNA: TGTGCCAGCAGTCAGCGGGGGGGCAGTTCAGAGACCCAGTACTTC. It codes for CASSQRGGSSETQYF.

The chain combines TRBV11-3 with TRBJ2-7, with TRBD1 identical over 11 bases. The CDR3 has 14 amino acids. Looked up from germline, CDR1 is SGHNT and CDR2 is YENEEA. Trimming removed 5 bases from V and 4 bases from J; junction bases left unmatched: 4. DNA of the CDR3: TGTGCCAGCAGCCCAGGACAGGGGGCTTACGAGCAGTACTTC. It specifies CASSPGQGAYEQYF.

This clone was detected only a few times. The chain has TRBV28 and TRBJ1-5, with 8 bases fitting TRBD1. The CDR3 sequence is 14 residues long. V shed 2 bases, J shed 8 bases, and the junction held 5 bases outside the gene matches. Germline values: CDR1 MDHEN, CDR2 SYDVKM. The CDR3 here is CASSLTSQGEPQHF. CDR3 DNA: TGTGCCAGCAGTTTAACTTCACAGGGGGAGCCCCAGCATTTT.

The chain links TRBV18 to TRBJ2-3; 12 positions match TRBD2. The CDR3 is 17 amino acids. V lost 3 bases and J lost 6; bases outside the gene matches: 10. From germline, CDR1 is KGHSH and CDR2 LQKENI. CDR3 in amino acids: CASSPQPGLAGGDTQYF. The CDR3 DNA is TGTGCCAGCTCACCCCAACCGGGACTAGCGGGCGGGGATACGCAGTATTTT.

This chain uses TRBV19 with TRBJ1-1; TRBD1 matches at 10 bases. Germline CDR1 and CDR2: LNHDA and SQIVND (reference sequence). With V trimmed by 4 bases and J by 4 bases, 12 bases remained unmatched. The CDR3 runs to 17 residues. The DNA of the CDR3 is TGTGCCAGTAGTAAAACCGGGACAGGGGCGTCGGGCACTGAAGCTTTCTTT. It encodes CASSKTGTGASGTEAFF.

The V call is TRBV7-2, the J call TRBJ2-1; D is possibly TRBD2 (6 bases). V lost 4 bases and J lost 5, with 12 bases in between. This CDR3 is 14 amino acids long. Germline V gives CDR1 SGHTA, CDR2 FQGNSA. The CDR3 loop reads CASSSYGLNNEQFF. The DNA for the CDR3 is TGTGCCAGCAGCTCCTACGGACTAAACAATGAGCAGTTCTTC. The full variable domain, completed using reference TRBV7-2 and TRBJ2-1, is GAGVSQSPSNKVTEKGKDVELRCDPISGHTALYWYRQSLGQGLEFLIYFQGNSAPDKSGLPSDRFSAERTGGSVSTLTIQRTQQEDSAVYLCASSSYGLNNEQFFGPGTRLTVL.

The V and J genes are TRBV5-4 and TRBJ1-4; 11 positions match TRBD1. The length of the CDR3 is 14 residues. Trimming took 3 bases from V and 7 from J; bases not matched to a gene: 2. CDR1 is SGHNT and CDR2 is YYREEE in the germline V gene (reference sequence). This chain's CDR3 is CASSSGTGGEKLFF. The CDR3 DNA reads TGTGCCAGCAGCTCCGGGACAGGGGGTGAAAAACTGTTTTTT.

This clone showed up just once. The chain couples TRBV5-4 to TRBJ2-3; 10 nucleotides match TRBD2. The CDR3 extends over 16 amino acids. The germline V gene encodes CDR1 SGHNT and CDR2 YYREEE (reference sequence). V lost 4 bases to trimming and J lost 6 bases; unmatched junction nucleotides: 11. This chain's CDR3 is CASSGRSGGGRDTQYF. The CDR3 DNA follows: TGTGCCAGCAGCGGCCGGAGCGGGGGGGGTCGTGATACGCAGTATTTT.

This chain's CDR3 is CASSYSRVPPGNTIYF. The CDR3 DNA reads as TGTGCCAGCAGTTACTCCCGGGTTCCCCCTGGAAACACCATATATTTT. The chain joins TRBV6-5 to TRBJ1-3; D is unclear. This CDR3 is built from 16 residues. From germline, CDR1 is MNHEY and CDR2 SVGAGI. The V gene lost 0 bases and the J gene lost 2 bases, with 11 bases spanning the gap.

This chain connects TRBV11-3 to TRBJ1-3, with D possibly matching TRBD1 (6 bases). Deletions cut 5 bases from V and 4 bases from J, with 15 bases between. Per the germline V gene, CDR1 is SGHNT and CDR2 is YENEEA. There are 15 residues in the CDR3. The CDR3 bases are TGTGCCAGCAGCCTACAGGGATTGGGAGGAAACACCATATATTTT. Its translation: CASSLQGLGGNTIYF.